This T cell receptor beta chain was observed in a study of blood T cell repertoires in COVID-19. TCRdb keeps only in-frame clones here, not all; method: immunoSEQ multiplex PCR. The table lists under 200,000 clones, roughly 80% of them singletons. Trimming removed 0 bases from V and 4 bases from J, with 12 bases in between. The CDR3 spans 16 residues. Germline V CDR1 and CDR2: MNHNY, SVGAGI (reference sequence). The specimen sequenced was peripheral blood. The V call is TRBV6-6, the J call TRBJ2-2; D is perhaps TRBD2 (6 bases). This TCR was recovered from a man between 60 and 70 years old with acute or convalescent COVID-19. The CDR3 loop is CASSYSIGGFTGELFF. The CDR3 DNA reads as TGTGCCAGCAGTTACTCGATAGGAGGGTTCACCGGGGAGCTGTTTTTT.